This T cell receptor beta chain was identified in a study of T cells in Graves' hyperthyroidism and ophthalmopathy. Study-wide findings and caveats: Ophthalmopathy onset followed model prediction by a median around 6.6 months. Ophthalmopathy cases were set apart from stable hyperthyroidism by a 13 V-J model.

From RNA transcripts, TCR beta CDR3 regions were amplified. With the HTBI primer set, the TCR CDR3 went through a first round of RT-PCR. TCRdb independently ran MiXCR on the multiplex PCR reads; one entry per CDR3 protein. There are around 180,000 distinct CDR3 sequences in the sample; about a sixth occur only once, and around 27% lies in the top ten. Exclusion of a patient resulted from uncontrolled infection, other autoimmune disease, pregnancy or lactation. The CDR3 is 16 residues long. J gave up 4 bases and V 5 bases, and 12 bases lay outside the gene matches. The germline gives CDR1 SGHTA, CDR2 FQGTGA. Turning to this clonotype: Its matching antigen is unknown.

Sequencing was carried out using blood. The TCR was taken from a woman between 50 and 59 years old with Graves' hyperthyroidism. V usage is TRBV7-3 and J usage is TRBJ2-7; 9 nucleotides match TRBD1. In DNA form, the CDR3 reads TGTGCCAGCAGCCAGCAGGGGACAGGGTTAACATACGAGCAGTACTTC. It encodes CASSQQGTGLTYEQYF. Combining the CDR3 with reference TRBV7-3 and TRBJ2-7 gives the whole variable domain GAGVSQTPSNKVTEKGKYVELRCDPISGHTALYWYRQSLGQGPEFLIYFQGTGAADDSGLPNDRFFAVRPEGSVSTLKIQRTERGDSAVYLCASSQQGTGLTYEQYFGPGTRLTVT.